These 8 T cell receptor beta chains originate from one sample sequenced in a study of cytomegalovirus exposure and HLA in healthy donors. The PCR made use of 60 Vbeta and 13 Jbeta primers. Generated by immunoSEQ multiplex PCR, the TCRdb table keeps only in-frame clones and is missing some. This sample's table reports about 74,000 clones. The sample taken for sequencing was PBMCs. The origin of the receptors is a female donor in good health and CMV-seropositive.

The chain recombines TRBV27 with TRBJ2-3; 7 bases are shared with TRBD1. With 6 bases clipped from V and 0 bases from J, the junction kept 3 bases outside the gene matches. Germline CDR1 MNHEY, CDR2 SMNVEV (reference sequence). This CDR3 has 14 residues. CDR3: CASRRDRSTDTQYF. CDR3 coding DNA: TGTGCCAGCAGAAGGGACAGAAGCACAGATACGCAGTATTTT.

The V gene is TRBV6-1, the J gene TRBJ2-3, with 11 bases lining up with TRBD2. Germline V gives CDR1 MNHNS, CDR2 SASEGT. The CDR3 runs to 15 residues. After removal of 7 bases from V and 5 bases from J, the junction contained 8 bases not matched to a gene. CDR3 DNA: TGTGCCAGCACCGAACTAGCGGGAGCCGGAGATACGCAGTATTTT. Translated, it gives CASTELAGAGDTQYF.

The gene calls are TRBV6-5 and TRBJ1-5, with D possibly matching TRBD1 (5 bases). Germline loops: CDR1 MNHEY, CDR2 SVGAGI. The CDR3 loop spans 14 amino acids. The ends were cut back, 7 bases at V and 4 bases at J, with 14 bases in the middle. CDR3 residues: CASTKVGGNQPQHF. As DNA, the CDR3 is TGTGCCAGCACCAAAGTTGGGGGGAATCAGCCCCAGCATTTT.

The CDR3 is CASSLEVGRRAGGYTF. In DNA, the CDR3 is TGTGCCAGCAGCTTGGAGGTCGGCAGACGAGCGGGGGGCTACACCTTC. V usage is TRBV5-4 and J usage is TRBJ1-2; no definite D call. The CDR3 runs to 16 residues. The V end lost 0 bases, the J end lost 8 bases, and 20 bases lay between the germline ends. Germline V gene lookup returns CDR1 SGHNT and CDR2 YYREEE (reference sequence).

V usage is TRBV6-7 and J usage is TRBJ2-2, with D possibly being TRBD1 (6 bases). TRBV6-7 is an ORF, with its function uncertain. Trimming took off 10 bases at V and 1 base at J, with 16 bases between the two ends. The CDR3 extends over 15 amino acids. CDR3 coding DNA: TGTGCCACCCTTGTGGGGACAAAGAACACCGGGGAGCTGTTTTTT. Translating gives CATLVGTKNTGELFF.

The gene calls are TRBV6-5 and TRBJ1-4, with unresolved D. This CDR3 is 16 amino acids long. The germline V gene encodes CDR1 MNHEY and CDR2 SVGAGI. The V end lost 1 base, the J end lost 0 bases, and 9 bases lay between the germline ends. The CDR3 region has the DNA TGTGCCAGCAGTTACTGGGGAGAAGCAACTAATGAAAAACTGTTTTTT. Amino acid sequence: CASSYWGEATNEKLFF.

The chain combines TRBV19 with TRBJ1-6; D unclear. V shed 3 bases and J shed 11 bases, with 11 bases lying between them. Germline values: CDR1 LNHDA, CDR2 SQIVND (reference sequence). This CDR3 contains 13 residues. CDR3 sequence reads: CASSIGWEAPLHF. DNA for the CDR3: TGTGCCAGTAGTATCGGCTGGGAGGCACCCCTCCACTTT.

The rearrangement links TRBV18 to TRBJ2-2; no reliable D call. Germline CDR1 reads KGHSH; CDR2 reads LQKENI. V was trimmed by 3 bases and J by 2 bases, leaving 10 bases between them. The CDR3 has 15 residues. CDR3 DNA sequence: TGTGCCAGCTCACCTGCGACAAGTAACACCGGGGAGCTGTTTTTT. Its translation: CASSPATSNTGELFF.